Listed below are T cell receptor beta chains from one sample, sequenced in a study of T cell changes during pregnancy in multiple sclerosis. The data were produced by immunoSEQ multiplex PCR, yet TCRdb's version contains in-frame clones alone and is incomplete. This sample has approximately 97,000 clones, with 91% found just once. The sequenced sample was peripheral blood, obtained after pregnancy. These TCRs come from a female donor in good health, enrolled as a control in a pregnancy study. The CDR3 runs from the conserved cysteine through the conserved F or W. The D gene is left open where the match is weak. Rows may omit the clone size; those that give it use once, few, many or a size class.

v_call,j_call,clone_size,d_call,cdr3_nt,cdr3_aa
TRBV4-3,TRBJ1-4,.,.,TGCGCCAGCAGCCAAGATCAGCGGGGTTGGGAAAAACTGTTTTTT,CASSQDQRGWEKLFF
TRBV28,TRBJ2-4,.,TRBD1,TGTGCCAGCAGTGGGATTGACAGGGGCGGATTGGACCCCAAAAACATTCAGTACTTC,CASSGIDRGGLDPKNIQYF
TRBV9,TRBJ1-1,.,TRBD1,TGTGCCAGCAGCGCCTCCGGGACAGGGAACACTGAAGCTTTCTTT,CASSASGTGNTEAFF
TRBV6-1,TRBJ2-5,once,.,TGTGCCAGCAGGAGAGGGGGGGCCGGGGAGACCCAGTACTTC,CASRRGGAGETQYF
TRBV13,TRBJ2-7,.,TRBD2,TGTGCCAGCAGCTTACCCCGGGGGGTAGCGGGGACCTACGAGCAGTACTTC,CASSLPRGVAGTYEQYF
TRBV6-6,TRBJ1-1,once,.,TGTGCCAGCTTGAGAGTCACTGAAGCTTTCTTT,CASLRVTEAFF
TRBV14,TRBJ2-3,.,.,TGTGCCAGCAGCCACTCAGATACGCAGTATTTT,CASSHSDTQYF
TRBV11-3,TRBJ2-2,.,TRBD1,TGTGCCAGCAGCTTAGATGACTGGACAGGGGAGTCCGGGGAGCTGTTTTTT,CASSLDDWTGESGELFF
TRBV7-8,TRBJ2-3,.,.,TGTGCCAGCAGTAGGGGCAGGATCCCAGATACGCAGTATTTT,CASSRGRIPDTQYF
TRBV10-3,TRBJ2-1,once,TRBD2,TGTGCCATCAGTGAGTCCGGTACTAGCGGGAACCATCCCATCAATGAGCAGTTCTTC,CAISESGTSGNHPINEQFF
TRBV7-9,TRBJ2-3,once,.,TGTGCCAGCAGCTCCACGGGACTTGCCACAGATACGCAGTATTTT,CASSSTGLATDTQYF
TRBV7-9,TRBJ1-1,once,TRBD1,TGTGCCAGCAGCCAAGGGGGCGTCCGGGACAGGGCCACTGAAGCTTTCTTT,CASSQGGVRDRATEAFF
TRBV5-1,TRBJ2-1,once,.,TGCGCCAGCAGCTTGATGGCAGGGGATCTCAATGAGCAGTTCTTC,CASSLMAGDLNEQFF
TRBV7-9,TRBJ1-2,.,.,TGTGCCAGCAGCCCCCCCAGGGAAGGCTATGGCTACACCTTC,CASSPPREGYGYTF
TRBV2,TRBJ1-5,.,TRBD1,TGTGCCAGCAAGGGAAGACAGGGAGGTAGGGGAAATCAGCCCCAGCATTTT,CASKGRQGGRGNQPQHF
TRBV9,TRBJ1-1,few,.,TGTGCCAGCAGCGTACATACAGGGTCCACTGAAGCTTTCTTT,CASSVHTGSTEAFF
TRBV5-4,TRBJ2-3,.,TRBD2,TGTGCCAGCAGCTTGGGGGGGGGAACAGATACGCAGTATTTT,CASSLGGGTDTQYF
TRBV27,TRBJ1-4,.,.,TGTGCCAGCAGTTTCCGTCCGCGCGGGGGGGAAAAACTGTTTTTT,CASSFRPRGGEKLFF
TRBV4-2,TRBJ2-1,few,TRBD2,TGTGCCAGCAGCCTCCTAGCGGGGACCTACAATGAGCAGTTCTTC,CASSLLAGTYNEQFF
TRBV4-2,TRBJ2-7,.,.,TGTGCCAGCAGCCAAGGTACAGGGACCCCCTACGAGCAGTACTTC,CASSQGTGTPYEQYF
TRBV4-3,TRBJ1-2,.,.,TGCGCCAGCAGCGGGCAGCAGACCAACTATGGCTACACCTTC,CASSGQQTNYGYTF
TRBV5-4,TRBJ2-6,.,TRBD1,TGCGCCAGCAGCCAGACCGGGACAGTTCCCTCTGGGGCCAACGTCCTGACTTTC,CASSQTGTVPSGANVLTF
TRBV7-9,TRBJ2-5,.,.,TGTGCCAGCAGCCCCAGCCTAGCCCTCCCGACCCAGTACTTC,CASSPSLALPTQYF
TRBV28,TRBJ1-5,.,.,TGTGCCAGCGGGACAACAGGGAACCCTCAGCCCCAGCATTTT,CASGTTGNPQPQHF
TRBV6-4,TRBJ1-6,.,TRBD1,TGTGCCAGCAAGCGGGACAGGGCGGAAAGCTCCTATAATTCACCCCTCCACTTT,CASKRDRAESSYNSPLHF
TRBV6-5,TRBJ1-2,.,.,TGTGCCAGCAGTTACCCCCGGTCTCTCGGGGGATATGGCTACACCTTC,CASSYPRSLGGYGYTF
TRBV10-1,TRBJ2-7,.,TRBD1,TGCGCCAGCTACTGGGACAGGGTAACCTACGAGCAGTACTTC,CASYWDRVTYEQYF
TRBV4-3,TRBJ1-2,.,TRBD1,TGCGCCAGCAGCCAAGATGAAGGACAGGGGGCTGATGGCTACACCTTC,CASSQDEGQGADGYTF
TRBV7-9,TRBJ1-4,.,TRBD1,TGTGCCAGCAGCTTCGACAGGGACGTCGTTGAAAAACTGTTTTTT,CASSFDRDVVEKLFF
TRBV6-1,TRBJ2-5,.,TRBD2,TGTGCCAGCAGTGATACTGGACTAGGTCTAGAGACCCAGTACTTC,CASSDTGLGLETQYF
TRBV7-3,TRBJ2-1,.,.,TGTGCCAGCAGCTACCTCACGCGGAATGAGCAGTTCTTC,CASSYLTRNEQFF
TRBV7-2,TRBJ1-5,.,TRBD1,TGTGCCAGTTCTTTCAGGGGGCGCGAAGGCAATCAGCCCCAGCATTTT,CASSFRGREGNQPQHF
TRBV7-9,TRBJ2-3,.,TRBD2,TGTGCCAGCAGCCTAATAAAGGGAGAGGGACTACCTAGCACAGATACGCAGTATTTT,CASSLIKGEGLPSTDTQYF
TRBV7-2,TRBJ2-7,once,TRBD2,TGTGCCAGCAGCTTAGTTCCTAGCGGGGGGGGCTACGAGCAGTACTTC,CASSLVPSGGGYEQYF
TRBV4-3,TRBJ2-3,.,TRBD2,TGCGCCAGCAGCCAAGATTCGCTAGCGGGGAACACAGATACGCAGTATTTT,CASSQDSLAGNTDTQYF
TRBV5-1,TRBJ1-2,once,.,TGCGCCAGCAGCTTGGATCCAGACTATGGCTACACCTTC,CASSLDPDYGYTF
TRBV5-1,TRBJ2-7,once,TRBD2,TGCGCCAGCAGCGGGGGGGATTACGAGCAGTACTTC,CASSGGDYEQYF
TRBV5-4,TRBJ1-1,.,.,TGTGCCAGCAGCTTGTCAGACACCACTGAAGCTTTCTTT,CASSLSDTTEAFF
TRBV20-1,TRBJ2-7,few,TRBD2,TGCAGTGCCCGGGAGGACTACGAGCAGTACTTC,CSAREDYEQYF
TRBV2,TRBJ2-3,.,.,TGTGCCTGCCGAGGAGCCAGAGATACGCAGTATTTT,CACRGARDTQYF
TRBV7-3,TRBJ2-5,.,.,TGTGCCAGCAGCTTAATAGGGAGGCTTACACAAGAGACCCAGTACTTC,CASSLIGRLTQETQYF
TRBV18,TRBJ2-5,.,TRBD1,TGTGCCAGCTCACCAAGGAAGACAGGGGGAGAGACCCAGTACTTC,CASSPRKTGGETQYF
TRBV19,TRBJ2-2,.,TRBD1,TGTGCCAGTAGTATGGACCGGGACAGGGACACCGGGGAGCTGTTTTTT,CASSMDRDRDTGELFF
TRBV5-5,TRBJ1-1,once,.,TGTGCCAGCAGCTTGGTGACAGCCAACACTGAAGCTTTCTTT,CASSLVTANTEAFF
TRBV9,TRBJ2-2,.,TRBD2,TGTGCCAGCAGCGTAGTGCGGGGGTTTACCGGGGAGCTGTTTTTT,CASSVVRGFTGELFF
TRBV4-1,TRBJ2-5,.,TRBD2,TGCGCCAGCAGCCAAGACAGCCCGGGGGGAGCCCAAGAGACCCAGTACTTC,CASSQDSPGGAQETQYF